A selection of T cell receptor beta chains follows, all from one sample in a study of blood T cell repertoires in COVID-19. The method was immunoSEQ multiplex PCR; TCRdb's version includes in-frame clones alone and lacks a portion of them. The sample contains a few hundred thousand clones, more than 75% of which appear only once. Sequencing was performed on PBMCs or T cells enriched from blood (not recorded which). Source of these receptors: a woman between 45 and 65 years old who had been exposed to COVID-19. The CDR3 runs from the conserved cysteine through the conserved F or W. A D gene is named only where the DNA matches it firmly. Size is omitted from some rows. Given values are once, few, many or a class for expanded clones.

D gene,V gene,clone size,J gene,CDR3 DNA,CDR3 protein
NA,TRBV5-4,NA,TRBJ1-3,TGTGCCAGCAGTAAGATAGGGAGCTCTGGAAACACCATATATTTT,CASSKIGSSGNTIYF
TRBD1,TRBV4-3,NA,TRBJ2-5,TGCGCCAGCAGCCAAGATTTCGGGACAGGGTATGAGACCCAGTACTTC,CASSQDFGTGYETQYF
TRBD1,TRBV5-8,NA,TRBJ1-6,TGTGCCAGCAGCCCTGGACAGGGGTCCTATTCACCCCTCCACTTT,CASSPGQGSYSPLHF
NA,TRBV6-6,NA,TRBJ1-2,TGTGCCAGCAGTTACGCGACTGACGATGGCTACACCTTC,CASSYATDDGYTF
NA,TRBV11-2,NA,TRBJ1-6,TGTGCCAGCAGTATTGGACAGAATAGTTCACCCCTCCACTTT,CASSIGQNSSPLHF
NA,TRBV7-6,NA,TRBJ1-5,TGTGCCAGCAGCTCGAGCTTAGGGGAGCCCCAGCATTTT,CASSSSLGEPQHF
TRBD2,TRBV6-5,NA,TRBJ2-3,TGTGCCAGCAGTTGGGCGACTAGCCCTACGCAGTATTTT,CASSWATSPTQYF
NA,TRBV2,once,TRBJ1-4,TGTGCCAGCAGCCCGACACCTGCAACTAATGAAAAACTGTTTTTT,CASSPTPATNEKLFF
TRBD1,TRBV15,NA,TRBJ2-2,TGTGCCACCAGCCCGGACAGGGAGCGTTTGAACACCGGGGAGCTGTTTTTT,CATSPDRERLNTGELFF
NA,TRBV2,NA,TRBJ1-2,TGTGCCAGCAGTGCCGAAATAGGAGGCTCTGGCTACACCTTC,CASSAEIGGSGYTF
NA,TRBV20-1,many,TRBJ1-1,TGCAGTGCTAGATCCGGTGAAGCTTTCTTT,CSARSGEAFF
TRBD2,TRBV6-2/TRBV6-3,NA,TRBJ2-7,TGTGCCAGCAGTTACGATCTGACGGGGGGGCTCTACGAGCAGTACTTC,CASSYDLTGGLYEQYF
TRBD1,TRBV2,once,TRBJ1-6,TGTGCCAGCAGTGAAGGAGACAGGGGAAATTCACCCCTCCACTTT,CASSEGDRGNSPLHF
TRBD1,TRBV28,NA,TRBJ1-4,TGTGCCAGCAGCTCCCTCGCAGGGGGCACTAATGAAAAACTGTTTTTT,CASSSLAGGTNEKLFF
NA,TRBV28,NA,TRBJ1-1,TGTGCCAGCAGTAGGAAACGGGGGGTGTACACTGAAGCTTTCTTT,CASSRKRGVYTEAFF
NA,TRBV12-3/TRBV12-4,NA,TRBJ1-2,TGTGCCAGCGGCCGGGGCTATGGCTACACCTTC,CASGRGYGYTF
NA,TRBV11-2,NA,TRBJ2-3,TGTGCCAGCAGCTTGGGCCCCCGGAGGACAGATACGCAGTATTTT,CASSLGPRRTDTQYF
NA,TRBV30,NA,TRBJ2-7,TGTGCCTGGAGTGTAGACGGGGGACAGCTTCGGGAGCAGTACTTC,CAWSVDGGQLREQYF
NA,TRBV7-8,NA,TRBJ1-2,TGTGCCAGCAGCACACTAGTCCGGTCTATCGTGACACAATCTGACAACTATGGCTACACCTTC,CASSTLVRSIVTQSDNYGYTF
TRBD1,TRBV27,few,TRBJ2-2,TGTGCCAGCCGATTTATGTATGGGACAGGCAGAACCGGGGAGCTGTTTTTT,CASRFMYGTGRTGELFF
NA,TRBV10-3,NA,TRBJ2-3,TGTGCCATCAGTACGGGACTCACAGATACGCAGTATTTT,CAISTGLTDTQYF
TRBD1,TRBV7-9,NA,TRBJ2-7,TGTGCCAGCAGCTTAGGCCTGGCGGACAGGCTGGACGAGCAGTACTTC,CASSLGLADRLDEQYF
TRBD1,TRBV5-1,NA,TRBJ2-7,TGCGCCAGCAGCTCCGGACAGGGCTACGACGAGCAGTACTTC,CASSSGQGYDEQYF
TRBD2,TRBV7-2,NA,TRBJ2-3,TGTGCCAGCAGACTAGCGGGGGCCGGGAGTAATACGCAGTATTTT,CASRLAGAGSNTQYF
NA,TRBV14,NA,TRBJ2-3,TGTGCCAGCAGCCAAGCGGGTGGAGGGGTTACCGATACGCAGTATTTT,CASSQAGGGVTDTQYF
NA,TRBV11-2,NA,TRBJ2-7,TGTGCCAGCAGCTTAGTGCGGGGCGCCAACGAGCAGTACTTC,CASSLVRGANEQYF
TRBD1,TRBV4-2,few,TRBJ1-5,TGTGCCAGCAGCCAACTCACAGGGGCGACGAGCAATCAGCCCCAGCATTTT,CASSQLTGATSNQPQHF
TRBD1,TRBV4-3,NA,TRBJ1-1,TGCGCCAGCAGCCAAGATCTAACAGGGGTAGTGAGGGCTTTCTTT,CASSQDLTGVVRAFF
NA,TRBV6-5,NA,TRBJ2-7,TGTGCCAGCAGTTACGGCGCGGGGTTCTACGAGCAGTACTTC,CASSYGAGFYEQYF
TRBD1,TRBV18,NA,TRBJ2-3,TGTGCCAGCTCACCTGGACAGGGTAAAGATACGCAGTATTTT,CASSPGQGKDTQYF
TRBD1,TRBV5-4,NA,TRBJ2-3,TGTGCCAGCAGCTTGGGGGGACAGGGGGTTGTAGATACGCAGTATTTT,CASSLGGQGVVDTQYF
NA,TRBV3-1/TRBV3-2,NA,TRBJ1-2,TGTGCCAGCAGTCTCGAGAGGGGGAGTGGCTACACCTTC,CASSLERGSGYTF
NA,TRBV5-1,NA,TRBJ1-3,TGCGCCAGCAGCGTGGAGGTCCGGGGCACCATATATTTT,CASSVEVRGTIYF
TRBD2,TRBV5-1,NA,TRBJ2-7,TGCGCCAGCAGCACTAGGACTAGCGGTACCTACGAGCAGTACTTC,CASSTRTSGTYEQYF
TRBD1,TRBV7-3,NA,TRBJ1-4,TGTGCCAGCATCATAGCCGGGACAGGGGCCGTTTGCGAAAAACTGTTTTTT,CASIIAGTGAVCEKLFF
TRBD1,TRBV2,NA,TRBJ1-5,TGTGCCAGCAGGGCCAGGACAGGGGGCGTTCAGCCCCAGCATTTT,CASRARTGGVQPQHF
TRBD2,TRBV29-1,NA,TRBJ2-1,TGCAGCGCCTATATTGAGCGGGGGAGATACAATGAGCAGTTCTTC,CSAYIERGRYNEQFF
NA,TRBV25-1,NA,TRBJ1-6,TGTGCCAGCAGTGAAACGTCCAGGGTTGGAAATTCACCCCTCCACTTT,CASSETSRVGNSPLHF
NA,TRBV5-8,few,TRBJ2-1,TGTGCCAGCAGCTTCTACAGGGTTCCCAATGAGCAGTTCTTC,CASSFYRVPNEQFF
TRBD2,TRBV29-1,once,TRBJ2-2,TGCAGCGCTAGACTAGCGGGGGCCCGGAACACCGGGGAGCTGTTTTTT,CSARLAGARNTGELFF
NA,TRBV9,NA,TRBJ2-3,TGTGCCAGCGCGTGGGGACACGAGATAGGAGATACGCAGTATTTT,CASAWGHEIGDTQYF
TRBD1,TRBV7-2,NA,TRBJ2-2,TGTGCCAGCAGCCGGGACAGGGGATCCACCGGGGAGCTGTTTTTT,CASSRDRGSTGELFF
NA,TRBV11-2,once,TRBJ1-6,TGTGCCAGCAGCTCCAAGCAGGGGCCGGGTCTTACAAAGTCACCCCTCCACTTT,CASSSKQGPGLTKSPLHF
TRBD2,TRBV7-9,NA,TRBJ2-2,TGTGCCAGCAGCGAGCGGGGGGGCACCGGGGAGCTGTTTTTT,CASSERGGTGELFF
NA,TRBV19,NA,TRBJ1-6,TGTGCCAGTAGGGGCAGTGAAATCGGCTCCTATAATTCACCCCTCCACTTT,CASRGSEIGSYNSPLHF
TRBD2,TRBV10-1,NA,TRBJ2-7,TGCGCCAGCAGTGAGTCTTTAGCGGGGTATGGCGAGCAGTACTTC,CASSESLAGYGEQYF
NA,TRBV7-2,NA,TRBJ2-3,TGTGCCAGCAGCTTAGACACAGGCACAGATACGCAGTATTTT,CASSLDTGTDTQYF
TRBD2,TRBV7-9,NA,TRBJ2-7,TGTGCCAGCAGCTTAGATGTCAGCGGGAACGAGCAGTACTTC,CASSLDVSGNEQYF
NA,TRBV3-1/TRBV3-2,NA,TRBJ2-1,TGTGCCAGCAGCCAGCCGGGACTGACTTTGCAGTTCTTC,CASSQPGLTLQFF
NA,TRBV12-3/TRBV12-4,NA,TRBJ2-1,TGTGCCAGTAAGGGGTTCCATGAGCAGTTCTTC,CASKGFHEQFF
NA,TRBV28,once,TRBJ2-7,TGTGCCAGCAGTTTCAGAGGCTACGAGCAGTACTTC,CASSFRGYEQYF
NA,TRBV4-3,NA,TRBJ2-1,TGCGCCAGCAGCCCCTCGGGTAGGGGACGGACTAACAATGAGCAGTTCTTC,CASSPSGRGRTNNEQFF
TRBD2,TRBV5-1,NA,TRBJ2-5,TGCGCCAGCAGCTTGGGGCCTATAGCGGGGGGACTCCAAGAGACCCAGTACTTC,CASSLGPIAGGLQETQYF
NA,TRBV5-1,NA,TRBJ2-6,TGCGCCAGCAGCCTAGAGGATCCTTTCCCTTTGAGAGGGGCCAACGTCCTGACTTTC,CASSLEDPFPLRGANVLTF
TRBD2,TRBV19,few,TRBJ2-3,TGTGCCAGTAGTATAGACCTAGCGGGGGGCACAGATACGCAGTATTTT,CASSIDLAGGTDTQYF